Listed below are T cell receptor beta chains from one sample, sequenced in a study of T-cell memory formation after mild COVID-19. From the 5' RACE reads, TCRdb called clonotypes with MiXCR, one entry per CDR3 protein. The table includes approximately 350,000 distinct CDR3 sequences, about 15% detected once. Sequencing used PBMCs or a T cell subset sorted from them (not recorded which). All receptors derive from a man younger than 35 who had mild COVID-19 (a few samples of this study predate the infection). Cell type and time point are not known. CDR3s include the opening cysteine and the closing phenylalanine or tryptophan. D genes are given only for firm matches. Clone size is shown for a subset of rows, as once, few, many or a class of expanded clone.

TRBJ2-1 | TRBV18 | few | 15 | TRBD1 | CASLPGQGFGNEQFF | TGTGCCAGCTTACCGGGACAGGGGTTTGGCAATGAGCAGTTCTTC
TRBJ1-2 | TRBV7-2 | many | 15 | . | CASSPIRGGNYGYTF | TGTGCCAGCAGCCCTATCAGGGGAGGAAACTATGGCTACACCTTC
TRBJ1-2 | TRBV29-1 | few | 15 | . | CSVRSQDGHYYGYTF | TGCAGCGTTCGGTCCCAGGACGGTCATTACTATGGCTACACCTTC
TRBJ2-4 | TRBV29-1 | . | 17 | . | CSGILPPGGISKNIQYF | TGCAGCGGCATTCTGCCTCCAGGTGGAATATCCAAAAACATTCAGTACTTC
TRBJ1-1 | TRBV4-1 | . | 14 | . | CASSQDHSDTEAFF | TGCGCCAGCAGCCAAGATCATTCAGACACTGAAGCTTTCTTT
TRBJ2-3 | TRBV5-1 | few | 15 | . | CASSSGLQGMDTQYF | TGCGCCAGCAGCTCGGGACTACAGGGGATGGATACGCAGTATTTT
TRBJ1-1 | TRBV3-1 | . | 13 | TRBD1 | CASSHDRGTEAFF | TGTGCCAGCAGCCACGACAGGGGCACTGAAGCTTTCTTT
TRBJ2-6 | TRBV20-1 | few | 15 | TRBD1 | CSARQGSGGANVLTF | TGCAGTGCCAGACAGGGTTCAGGAGGGGCCAACGTCCTGACTTTC
TRBJ2-5 | TRBV20-1 | few | 12 | . | CSAGEVQETQYF | TGCAGTGCTGGTGAGGTACAAGAGACCCAGTACTTC
TRBJ2-1 | TRBV3-1 | . | 16 | TRBD2 | CASSQDGRGGYNEQFF | TGTGCCAGCAGCCAAGACGGTCGGGGGGGCTACAATGAGCAGTTCTTC
TRBJ2-1 | TRBV27 | few | 17 | TRBD2 | CASSPPGSGSSYNEQFF | TGTGCCAGCAGTCCTCCAGGGAGCGGGAGCTCCTACAATGAGCAGTTCTTC
TRBJ2-1 | TRBV18 | few | 15 | . | CASSPLWQNSGEQFF | TGTGCCAGCTCACCGTTGTGGCAGAACAGCGGTGAGCAGTTCTTC